These T cell receptor beta chains were read from a single sample in a study of neurological immune-mediated disorders. TCRdb re-called the 5' RACE reads through MiXCR, storing one row per CDR3 protein. The sample has some 31,000 distinct CDR3 sequences; 4.6% are singletons. The sample taken for sequencing was PBMCs. All receptors derive from a man younger than 30 in good health. The CDR3 runs from the conserved cysteine through the conserved F or W. The D gene is left open where the match is weak. Size tells how often a clone was seen (once, few, many) or the class of an expanded clone, and some rows leave it out.

j_call: TRBJ1-2
d_call: .
clone_size: many
v_call: TRBV20-1
cdr3_aa: CSASPSEGAQSGYTF
cdr3_nt: TGCAGTGCTAGCCCATCGGAAGGGGCGCAGAGCGGCTACACCTTC

j_call: TRBJ1-3
d_call: TRBD1
clone_size: many
v_call: TRBV6-1
cdr3_aa: CASSETGFSGNTIYF
cdr3_nt: TGTGCCAGCAGTGAGACAGGGTTCTCTGGAAACACCATATATTTT

j_call: TRBJ1-1
d_call: .
clone_size: many
v_call: TRBV7-8
cdr3_aa: CASSLFQNTEAFF
cdr3_nt: TGTGCCAGCAGCCTCTTCCAGAACACTGAAGCTTTCTTT

j_call: TRBJ1-4
d_call: TRBD1
clone_size: many
v_call: TRBV5-6
cdr3_aa: CASSLGSGQGEKLFF
cdr3_nt: TGTGCCAGCAGCTTGGGATCGGGACAGGGGGAAAAACTGTTTTTT

j_call: TRBJ1-5
d_call: .
clone_size: many
v_call: TRBV3-1
cdr3_aa: CASSQDGLSNQPQHF
cdr3_nt: TGTGCCAGCAGCCAAGATGGGCTCAGCAATCAGCCCCAGCATTTT

j_call: TRBJ2-2
d_call: .
clone_size: many
v_call: TRBV6-4
cdr3_aa: CASREQGSGELFF
cdr3_nt: TGTGCCAGCAGGGAACAGGGCTCCGGGGAGCTGTTTTTT

j_call: TRBJ1-2
d_call: .
clone_size: many
v_call: TRBV7-2
cdr3_aa: CASSLDSIVGYTF
cdr3_nt: TGTGCCAGCAGCTTAGATTCCATCGTCGGCTACACCTTC

j_call: TRBJ2-5
d_call: .
clone_size: many
v_call: TRBV5-6
cdr3_aa: CASSSYSLETQYF
cdr3_nt: TGTGCCAGCAGCTCCTACTCCTTGGAGACCCAGTACTTC

j_call: TRBJ1-2
d_call: .
clone_size: .
v_call: TRBV9
cdr3_aa: CASSDSGHGYTF
cdr3_nt: TGTGCCAGCAGCGACTCAGGCCATGGCTACACCTTC

j_call: TRBJ2-6
d_call: .
clone_size: many
v_call: TRBV10-3
cdr3_aa: CAISESGDSGANVLTF
cdr3_nt: TGTGCCATCAGTGAGTCTGGGGACTCTGGGGCCAACGTCCTGACTTTC

j_call: TRBJ2-1
d_call: .
clone_size: many
v_call: TRBV7-2
cdr3_aa: CASSPRRASEQFF
cdr3_nt: TGTGCCAGCAGCCCGAGGCGGGCTTCAGAGCAGTTCTTC

j_call: TRBJ1-1
d_call: .
clone_size: many
v_call: TRBV6-6
cdr3_aa: CASSYSREATEAFF
cdr3_nt: TGTGCCAGCAGTTACTCCAGGGAGGCCACTGAAGCTTTCTTT

j_call: TRBJ2-5
d_call: TRBD1
clone_size: many
v_call: TRBV7-9
cdr3_aa: CASSTGTAALETQYF
cdr3_nt: TGTGCCAGCAGCACAGGGACAGCCGCCTTAGAGACCCAGTACTTC

j_call: TRBJ1-1
d_call: .
clone_size: many
v_call: TRBV6-6
cdr3_aa: CASSLQVLNTEAFF
cdr3_nt: TGTGCCAGCAGTTTACAGGTACTGAACACTGAAGCTTTCTTT

j_call: TRBJ2-2
d_call: TRBD2
clone_size: many
v_call: TRBV7-3
cdr3_aa: CASSSGGGALTGELFF
cdr3_nt: TGTGCCAGCAGCTCCGGCGGGGGGGCACTCACCGGGGAGCTGTTTTTT

j_call: TRBJ1-4
d_call: .
clone_size: many
v_call: TRBV7-8
cdr3_aa: CASSPLVVPRGEKLFF
cdr3_nt: TGTGCCAGCAGCCCCTTAGTAGTCCCTAGGGGTGAAAAACTGTTTTTT

j_call: TRBJ2-7
d_call: TRBD1
clone_size: many
v_call: TRBV19
cdr3_aa: CASSIGDRGLSYEQYF
cdr3_nt: TGTGCCAGTAGTATCGGGGACAGGGGACTTTCCTACGAGCAGTACTTC

j_call: TRBJ1-1
d_call: .
clone_size: many
v_call: TRBV20-1
cdr3_aa: CSARSSTDDYTEAFF
cdr3_nt: TGCAGTGCTAGGAGCTCGACGGACGACTACACTGAAGCTTTCTTT

j_call: TRBJ2-1
d_call: .
clone_size: many
v_call: TRBV29-1
cdr3_aa: CSVAQYWAGFDNEQFF
cdr3_nt: TGCAGCGTTGCGCAATACTGGGCAGGGTTCGACAATGAGCAGTTCTTC

j_call: TRBJ1-1
d_call: .
clone_size: many
v_call: TRBV29-1
cdr3_aa: CSVGNGTEAFF
cdr3_nt: TGCAGCGTTGGGAATGGGACTGAAGCTTTCTTT

j_call: TRBJ2-3
d_call: .
clone_size: many
v_call: TRBV20-1
cdr3_aa: CSARDPRGSTDTQYF
cdr3_nt: TGCAGTGCTAGAGATCCGCGGGGCAGCACAGATACGCAGTATTTT

j_call: TRBJ2-5
d_call: TRBD2
clone_size: many
v_call: TRBV20-1
cdr3_aa: CSAPPRLAGQETQYF
cdr3_nt: TGCAGTGCACCTCCTCGACTAGCGGGCCAAGAGACCCAGTACTTC

j_call: TRBJ2-3
d_call: .
clone_size: many
v_call: TRBV19
cdr3_aa: CASSPGTLSNTQYF
cdr3_nt: TGTGCCAGTAGTCCCGGGACTCTCTCGAATACGCAGTATTTT

j_call: TRBJ1-4
d_call: TRBD1
clone_size: many
v_call: TRBV6-1
cdr3_aa: CASSGTGESKKLFF
cdr3_nt: TGTGCCAGCAGTGGGACAGGCGAAAGTAAAAAACTGTTTTTT

j_call: TRBJ1-1
d_call: TRBD1
clone_size: many
v_call: TRBV3-1
cdr3_aa: CASSQGTGQGANTEAFF
cdr3_nt: TGTGCCAGCAGCCAAGGAACCGGACAGGGGGCGAACACTGAAGCTTTCTTT

j_call: TRBJ1-5
d_call: .
clone_size: many
v_call: TRBV5-1
cdr3_aa: CASSLSGDSNQPQHF
cdr3_nt: TGCGCCAGCAGCCTCTCGGGCGATAGCAATCAGCCCCAGCATTTT

j_call: TRBJ2-3
d_call: TRBD2
clone_size: many
v_call: TRBV5-1
cdr3_aa: CASSLAASGGTDTQYF
cdr3_nt: TGCGCCAGCAGCTTGGCTGCTAGCGGGGGCACAGATACGCAGTATTTT

j_call: TRBJ1-6
d_call: TRBD1
clone_size: many
v_call: TRBV10-3
cdr3_aa: CAISPQGTRDSPLHF
cdr3_nt: TGTGCCATCAGCCCACAGGGGACGAGGGATTCACCCCTCCACTTT

j_call: TRBJ2-2
d_call: TRBD1
clone_size: many
v_call: TRBV12-3/TRBV12-4
cdr3_aa: CASIPRDRGMNTGELFF
cdr3_nt: TGTGCCAGCATTCCCCGGGACAGGGGGATGAACACCGGGGAGCTGTTTTTT

j_call: TRBJ1-1
d_call: .
clone_size: many
v_call: TRBV7-2
cdr3_aa: CASSLVPGRETEAFF
cdr3_nt: TGTGCCAGCAGCTTAGTGCCTGGACGGGAAACTGAAGCTTTCTTT

j_call: TRBJ2-5
d_call: .
clone_size: many
v_call: TRBV5-1
cdr3_aa: CASSRDSNQETQYF
cdr3_nt: TGCGCCAGCAGCAGGGACTCCAACCAAGAGACCCAGTACTTC

j_call: TRBJ2-2
d_call: .
clone_size: many
v_call: TRBV20-1
cdr3_aa: CSARVPGGTGELFF
cdr3_nt: TGCAGTGCTAGAGTTCCCGGTGGCACCGGGGAGCTGTTTTTT

j_call: TRBJ1-2
d_call: TRBD1
clone_size: many
v_call: TRBV5-6
cdr3_aa: CASSSTGGGYGYTF
cdr3_nt: TGTGCCAGCAGCTCGACAGGGGGCGGCTATGGCTACACCTTC

j_call: TRBJ1-1
d_call: .
clone_size: many
v_call: TRBV19
cdr3_aa: CASSIGQGGTEAFF
cdr3_nt: TGTGCCAGTAGTATCGGGCAGGGAGGCACTGAAGCTTTCTTT

j_call: TRBJ1-5
d_call: .
clone_size: many
v_call: TRBV7-9
cdr3_aa: CASSLEGWEPQHF
cdr3_nt: TGTGCCAGCAGCTTAGAAGGGTGGGAGCCCCAGCATTTT

j_call: TRBJ1-4
d_call: .
clone_size: many
v_call: TRBV5-1
cdr3_aa: CASSLRGAGDEKLFF
cdr3_nt: TGCGCCAGCAGCTTGAGGGGCGCGGGTGATGAAAAACTGTTTTTT

j_call: TRBJ1-5
d_call: .
clone_size: many
v_call: TRBV19
cdr3_aa: CATGTDRQPQHF
cdr3_nt: TGTGCCACCGGGACTGATCGCCAGCCCCAGCATTTT

j_call: TRBJ1-1
d_call: .
clone_size: many
v_call: TRBV6-5
cdr3_aa: CASSRPRWMWTEAFF
cdr3_nt: TGTGCCAGCAGTCGCCCCAGGTGGATGTGGACTGAAGCTTTCTTT

j_call: TRBJ1-2
d_call: TRBD1
clone_size: few
v_call: TRBV4-1
cdr3_aa: CASSQGQGRSGYTF
cdr3_nt: TGCGCCAGCAGCCAAGGACAGGGGAGAAGTGGCTACACCTTC

j_call: TRBJ2-5
d_call: .
clone_size: many
v_call: TRBV4-3
cdr3_aa: CASSQETRSTQETQYF
cdr3_nt: TGCGCCAGCAGCCAAGAGACTAGAAGCACGCAAGAGACCCAGTACTTC

j_call: TRBJ2-5
d_call: TRBD2
clone_size: many
v_call: TRBV6-1
cdr3_aa: CASSFQGGRQETQYF
cdr3_nt: TGTGCCAGCAGTTTCCAGGGAGGGCGGCAAGAGACCCAGTACTTC

j_call: TRBJ2-7
d_call: TRBD1
clone_size: many
v_call: TRBV5-1
cdr3_aa: CASRLERTGTGLYEQYF
cdr3_nt: TGCGCCAGCAGACTGGAGAGAACCGGGACAGGGCTCTACGAGCAGTACTTC

j_call: TRBJ2-3
d_call: .
clone_size: many
v_call: TRBV12-3/TRBV12-4
cdr3_aa: CASSDRPRTDTQYF
cdr3_nt: TGTGCCAGCAGTGACAGGCCCCGCACAGATACGCAGTATTTT

j_call: TRBJ2-5
d_call: .
clone_size: many
v_call: TRBV25-1
cdr3_aa: CASSESPGAETQYF
cdr3_nt: TGTGCCAGCAGTGAAAGTCCTGGGGCAGAGACCCAGTACTTC

j_call: TRBJ2-7
d_call: .
clone_size: many
v_call: TRBV12-3/TRBV12-4
cdr3_aa: CASSFGQSYEQYF
cdr3_nt: TGTGCCAGCAGCTTCGGACAGTCCTACGAGCAGTACTTC

j_call: TRBJ2-7
d_call: TRBD2
clone_size: .
v_call: TRBV20-1
cdr3_aa: CSADLAGVYEQYF
cdr3_nt: TGCAGTGCGGATCTAGCGGGAGTCTACGAGCAGTACTTC

j_call: TRBJ2-5
d_call: TRBD2
clone_size: many
v_call: TRBV20-1
cdr3_aa: CSAVTSGGSWKTQYF
cdr3_nt: TGCAGTGCTGTGACTAGCGGGGGGTCGTGGAAGACCCAGTACTTC

j_call: TRBJ2-3
d_call: TRBD2
clone_size: many
v_call: TRBV4-1
cdr3_aa: CASSPGTSAYTQYF
cdr3_nt: TGCGCCAGCAGCCCCGGGACTAGCGCCTATACGCAGTATTTT

j_call: TRBJ2-5
d_call: TRBD2
clone_size: many
v_call: TRBV20-1
cdr3_aa: CSASLMLAGSQETQYF
cdr3_nt: TGCAGTGCTAGTTTGATGTTAGCGGGGAGCCAAGAGACCCAGTACTTC

j_call: TRBJ2-7
d_call: .
clone_size: many
v_call: TRBV29-1
cdr3_aa: CSVEREGSDEQYF
cdr3_nt: TGCAGCGTTGAGAGGGAAGGTAGCGACGAGCAGTACTTC

j_call: TRBJ1-1
d_call: .
clone_size: medium-sized
v_call: TRBV7-9
cdr3_aa: CASSLVTGITEAFF
cdr3_nt: TGTGCCAGCAGCTTGGTTACAGGGATCACTGAAGCTTTCTTT

j_call: TRBJ1-2
d_call: TRBD1
clone_size: many
v_call: TRBV5-1
cdr3_aa: CASSQDRGWGYTF
cdr3_nt: TGCGCCAGCAGCCAGGACAGGGGTTGGGGCTACACCTTC

j_call: TRBJ1-1
d_call: .
clone_size: many
v_call: TRBV6-6
cdr3_aa: CASSYRPELNTEAFF
cdr3_nt: TGTGCCAGCAGTTACAGGCCGGAACTGAACACTGAAGCTTTCTTT

j_call: TRBJ1-1
d_call: .
clone_size: many
v_call: TRBV9
cdr3_aa: CASSGGGPRNTEAFF
cdr3_nt: TGTGCCAGCAGCGGGGGGGGACCCAGGAACACTGAAGCTTTCTTT